Listed here are 17 T cell receptor beta chains from one sample, sequenced in a study of long-term antiretroviral therapy in people with HIV. They ran version v3.0 of the immunoSEQ assay at survey level. TCRdb's copy holds only in-frame clones and misses some; the assay was immunoSEQ multiplex PCR. Among about 35,000 clones listed, 70% to 90% were seen once. The sequencing used unsorted PBMCs, collected 2.2 years after starting antiretroviral therapy. The source of these receptors is a man younger than 35 with HIV.

The chain couples TRBV28 to TRBJ1-4; D remains ambiguous. The germline V and J ends were trimmed by 3 bases and 6 bases, with 2 bases remaining between them. Germline-derived CDR1 and CDR2 are MDHEN and SYDVKM. The CDR3 totals 11 residues. The CDR3 is CASSLDEKLFF. CDR3 sequence (DNA): TGTGCCAGCAGTTTGGATGAAAAACTGTTTTTT. Full variable domain (rest looked up from reference TRBV28 and TRBJ1-4): DVKVTQSSRYLVKRTGEKVFLECVQDMDHENMFWYRQDPGLGLRLIYFSYDVKMKEKGDIPEGYSVSREKKERFSLILESASTNQTSMYLCASSLDEKLFFGSGTQLSVL.

In nucleotides, the CDR3 is TGTGCCAGCAGCTTTACGGGGCAGAACACCGGGGAGCTGTTTTTT. As protein: CASSFTGQNTGELFF. The chain links TRBV7-3 to TRBJ2-2; D is tentatively TRBD1 or TRBD2 (5 bases each). There are 15 residues in the CDR3. Germline CDR1 SGHTA, CDR2 FQGTGA. V was shortened by 3 bases and J by 1 base, with 9 bases between the two germline ends.

The chain links TRBV5-5 to TRBJ1-4; D is unresolved. V lost 2 bases, J lost 4 bases, and 6 bases lay in between. CDR3 length: 13 residues. Germline V gene sequence: CDR1 SGHKS, CDR2 YYEKEE (reference sequence). CDR3 nucleotide sequence: TGTGCCAGCAGCTTCGACGTTAATGAAAAACTGTTTTTT. Translated: CASSFDVNEKLFF.

This clone was picked up one time. The chain uses TRBV7-2 and TRBJ2-3; TRBD2 is a possible D gene (7 bases). CDR3 length: 15 residues. CDR1 is SGHTA, CDR2 FQGNSA, per germline. V was clipped by 5 bases and J by 5 bases, with 17 bases between them. The CDR3 sequence: CASSLRGGEGDTQYF. The CDR3, as DNA: TGTGCCAGCAGCCTACGAGGGGGGGAGGGAGATACGCAGTATTTT.

The chain recombines TRBV6-5 with TRBJ2-7, with D possibly being TRBD1 (6 bases). The CDR3 extends over 12 amino acids. Germline values: CDR1 MNHEY, CDR2 SVGAGI. Trimming removed 5 bases at V and 6 bases at J, with 11 bases between. CDR3 sequence: CASSVIGGEQYF. As DNA, the CDR3 is TGTGCCAGCAGTGTAATAGGGGGCGAGCAGTACTTC.

The chain has TRBV27 and TRBJ2-7; TRBD1 matches at 7 bases. Germline V CDR1 and CDR2: MNHEY, SMNVEV (reference sequence). This CDR3 is 14 amino acids long. The V gene end was trimmed by 0 bases and the J gene end by 4 bases; junction bases not matched to a gene: 3. CDR3: CASSLSTGLYEQYF. CDR3 DNA sequence: TGTGCCAGCAGTTTATCGACAGGGTTGTACGAGCAGTACTTC.

This clone was seen more than once but under ten times. The chain recombines TRBV4-2 with TRBJ1-2, with 7 bases lining up with TRBD1. V was pared by 3 bases and J by 3 bases, with 7 bases of the junction left unmatched. The CDR3 is made up of 15 amino acids. CDR1 is LGHNA, CDR2 YNFKEQ, per germline. The CDR3 bases are TGTGCCAGCAGCCAGGGTGAGGGGACAGACTATGGCTACACCTTC. Amino acid sequence: CASSQGEGTDYGYTF.

This rearrangement joins TRBV28 to TRBJ2-7; TRBD2 agrees at 12 bases. The ends lost 3 bases at V and 4 bases at J; junction bases unmatched: 1. The CDR3 runs 14 residues. CDR1 and CDR2 (germline): MDHEN, SYDVKM. The CDR3: CASSLTSGSYEQYF. CDR3 bases: TGTGCCAGCAGTTTGACTAGCGGGAGTTACGAGCAGTACTTC. The variable domain in full, with the rest retrieved from reference TRBV28 and TRBJ2-7, is DVKVTQSSRYLVKRTGEKVFLECVQDMDHENMFWYRQDPGLGLRLIYFSYDVKMKEKGDIPEGYSVSREKKERFSLILESASTNQTSMYLCASSLTSGSYEQYFGPGTRLTVT.

The chain is built from TRBV15 and TRBJ2-7; TRBD1 aligns across 8 bases. The germline V gene has CDR1 LNHNV and CDR2 YYDKDF (reference sequence). V gave up 1 base and J gave up 5 bases; unmatched junction bases: 7. The CDR3 is 15 amino acids. The CDR3 region is CATSRGGQGQHEQYF. CDR3 bases: TGTGCCACCAGCAGAGGTGGACAGGGACAACACGAGCAGTACTTC.

The genes are TRBV28 and TRBJ2-1, with D possibly TRBD1 on 5 matching bases. Germline loops: CDR1 MDHEN, CDR2 SYDVKM. The V and J ends lost 5 bases and 2 bases respectively, with 13 bases between them. CDR3 length equals 15 residues. CDR3 sequence: CASSQTEKAYNEQFF. As DNA, the CDR3 is TGTGCCAGCAGTCAGACAGAGAAGGCCTACAATGAGCAGTTCTTC.

This clone showed up just a few times. V gene TRBV7-2 combines with J gene TRBJ1-2, with 12 bases lining up with TRBD1. The J segment lost 8 bases and the V segment lost 6 bases, leaving 7 bases of the junction unmatched. Germline loops: CDR1 SGHTA, CDR2 FQGNSA. This CDR3 has 14 residues. The CDR3 spells CASSWGQGAEGYTF. CDR3 coding DNA: TGTGCCAGCAGTTGGGGACAGGGGGCTGAAGGCTACACCTTC. Looking up the rest from reference TRBV7-2 and TRBJ1-2 gives the full variable domain: GAGVSQSPSNKVTEKGKDVELRCDPISGHTALYWYRQSLGQGLEFLIYFQGNSAPDKSGLPSDRFSAERTGGSVSTLTIQRTQQEDSAVYLCASSWGQGAEGYTFGSGTRLTVV.

V and J are TRBV5-6 and TRBJ2-3, with D perhaps TRBD2 (5 bases). V was shortened by 3 bases and J by 14 bases, with 13 bases between the two germline ends. Germline CDR1 and CDR2: SGHDT and YYEEEE. The CDR3 runs 11 residues. The CDR3 spells CASSSGSWAYF. The CDR3, as DNA: TGTGCCAGCAGCTCGGGATCCTGGGCGTATTTT.

The chain links TRBV7-3 to TRBJ1-1; D unclear. The CDR3 sequence is 13 residues long. Germline CDR1 and CDR2: SGHTA and FQGTGA. The V end lost 8 bases, the J end lost 5 bases, and 15 bases lay between the germline ends. Here the CDR3 DNA reads TGTGCCAGCCAATTCGAGCCGGGGACTGAAGCTTTCTTT. Protein product: CASQFEPGTEAFF. The full variable domain, with the rest looked up from reference TRBV7-3 and TRBJ1-1, is GAGVSQTPSNKVTEKGKYVELRCDPISGHTALYWYRQSLGQGPEFLIYFQGTGAADDSGLPNDRFFAVRPEGSVSTLKIQRTERGDSAVYLCASQFEPGTEAFFGQGTRLTVV.

This clone was counted a few times. This chain joins TRBV5-1 and TRBJ1-6; weak D call: TRBD1 (5 bases). Germline values: CDR1 SGHRS, CDR2 YFSETQ. V shed 2 bases and J shed 9 bases, with 12 bases lying between them. The CDR3 has 14 residues. The DNA for the CDR3 is TGCGCCAGCAGCTTAACGGGGGGAGCTTCACCCCTCCACTTT. Translating it yields CASSLTGGASPLHF.

V usage is TRBV30 and J usage is TRBJ2-7, with D possibly called TRBD1 or TRBD2 (5 bases each). The V end was cut by 4 bases, the J end by 4 bases, with 17 bases between. The CDR3 runs 14 residues. CDR1 GTSNPN and CDR2 SVGIG come from the germline V gene (reference sequence). The CDR3 spells CAWTSWGRGYEQYF. The CDR3 nucleotides read TGTGCCTGGACCTCGTGGGGGAGAGGGTACGAGCAGTACTTC.

The J gene is TRBJ2-7, the V gene TRBV5-1, with 7 nucleotides matching TRBD1. With V trimmed by 3 bases and J by 0 bases, 9 bases remained unmatched. The CDR3 covers 16 residues. The germline CDR1 and CDR2 sequences are SGHRS and YFSETQ. The CDR3 DNA is TGCGCCAGCAGCTCCTCTGACAGGGATGGCTCCTACGAGCAGTACTTC. It yields the protein CASSSSDRDGSYEQYF.

CDR3 coding DNA: TGTGCCAGCAAAACTAGCGCCGCGAACACCGGGGAGCTGTTTTTT. This gives the protein CASKTSAANTGELFF. The chain uses TRBV5-5 and TRBJ2-2; 7 bases are shared with TRBD2. The CDR3 extends over 15 amino acids. Trimming at V came to 6 bases and at J to 0 bases, leaving 5 bases not matched to a gene. Germline CDR1 is SGHKS and CDR2 is YYEKEE (reference sequence).